This T cell receptor (beta chain) was recorded in a study of T cell responses to AZD1222 COVID-19 vaccine. Study as a whole: Pooling was applied to second doses at about 4 or about 12 weeks.

Sequencing was performed with immunoSEQ multiplex PCR; in TCRdb, only in-frame clones are kept and a portion is missing. Of tens of thousands of clones in the sample, roughly 90% are singletons; the top ten hold 17%. Study outcomes and limitations: The sample set comprised mostly white British donors with more females, and clonal diversity was possibly underestimated. Repertoire sampling occurred only after the peak T cell response.

Comment on this clone: Its antigen is unidentified.

Sequenced material: peripheral blood, taken on day 0 of AZD1222 vaccination. This receptor was taken from an adult in good health.

The CDR3 sequence is CASSAGGSGNTIYF. Written as DNA, the CDR3 is TGCGCCAGCAGTGCTGGGGGTTCTGGAAACACCATATATTTT. The chain is built from TRBV5-1 and TRBJ1-3, with a possible D match to TRBD1 (5 bases). The germline gives CDR1 SGHRS, CDR2 YFSETQ. V was cut by 5 bases and J by 1 base, with 10 bases left in between. The CDR3 sequence is 14 residues long.